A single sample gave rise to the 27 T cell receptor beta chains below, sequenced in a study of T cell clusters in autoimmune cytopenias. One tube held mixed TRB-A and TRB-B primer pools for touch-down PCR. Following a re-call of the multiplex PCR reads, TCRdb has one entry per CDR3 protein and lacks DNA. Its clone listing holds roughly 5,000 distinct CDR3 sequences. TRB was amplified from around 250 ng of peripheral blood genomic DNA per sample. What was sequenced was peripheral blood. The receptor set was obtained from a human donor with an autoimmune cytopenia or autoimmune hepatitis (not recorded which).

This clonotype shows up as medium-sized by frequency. The CDR3 spells CSVRGTGNTEAFF. The J gene is TRBJ1-1, the V gene TRBV29-1; the D gene TCRdb calls, TRBD1, cannot be checked with no DNA. The CDR3 is made up of 13 amino acids. Germline values: CDR1 SQVTM, CDR2 ANQGSEA.

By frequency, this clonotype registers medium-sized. The CDR3 loop reads CASKSGQGQADTQYF. V and J are TRBV6-6 and TRBJ2-3; TCRdb designates TRBD1, a call that cannot be tested without DNA. CDR3 length equals 15 residues. Germline V gives CDR1 MNHNY, CDR2 SVGAGI (reference sequence).

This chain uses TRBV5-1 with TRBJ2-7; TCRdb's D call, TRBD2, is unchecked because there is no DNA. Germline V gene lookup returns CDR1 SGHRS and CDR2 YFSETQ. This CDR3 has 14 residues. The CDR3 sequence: CASSGVLSGYEQYF. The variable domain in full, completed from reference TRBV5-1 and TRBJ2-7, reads KAGVTQTPRYLIKTRGQQVTLSCSPISGHRSVSWYQQTPGQGLQFLFEYFSETQRNKGNFPGRFSGRQFSNSRSEMNVSTLELGDSALYLCASSGVLSGYEQYFGPGTRLTVT.

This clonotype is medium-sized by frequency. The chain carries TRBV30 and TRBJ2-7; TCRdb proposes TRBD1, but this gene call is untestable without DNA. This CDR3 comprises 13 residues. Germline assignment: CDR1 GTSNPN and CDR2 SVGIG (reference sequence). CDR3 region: CAWSVVDRNEQYF.

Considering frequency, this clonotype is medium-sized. CDR3 sequence: CASSLGTSGGRTDTQYF. V is TRBV5-1 and J is TRBJ2-3; TCRdb outputs TRBD2, but without DNA this stays unchecked. Germline lookup yields CDR1 SGHRS and CDR2 YFSETQ. This CDR3 contains 17 residues.

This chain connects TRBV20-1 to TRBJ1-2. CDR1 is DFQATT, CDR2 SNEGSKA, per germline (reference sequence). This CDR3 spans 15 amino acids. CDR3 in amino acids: CSARDRSTPPFGYTF.

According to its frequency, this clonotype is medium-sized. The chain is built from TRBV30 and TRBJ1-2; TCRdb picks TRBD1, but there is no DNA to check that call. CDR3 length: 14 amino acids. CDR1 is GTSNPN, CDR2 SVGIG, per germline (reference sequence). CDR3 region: CAWSLRTGPYGYTF.

The CDR3 protein is CASSLSPAGASKNIQYF. The rearrangement uses TRBV27 and TRBJ2-4; without DNA, the TCRdb call of TRBD1 cannot be checked. CDR3 length: 17 residues. CDR1 and CDR2 from the germline V gene are MNHEY and SMNVEV (reference sequence).

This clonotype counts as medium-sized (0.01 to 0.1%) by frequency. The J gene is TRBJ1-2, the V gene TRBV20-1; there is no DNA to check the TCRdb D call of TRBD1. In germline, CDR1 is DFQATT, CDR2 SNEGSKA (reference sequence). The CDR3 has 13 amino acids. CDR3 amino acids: CSATPGQGVGYTF.

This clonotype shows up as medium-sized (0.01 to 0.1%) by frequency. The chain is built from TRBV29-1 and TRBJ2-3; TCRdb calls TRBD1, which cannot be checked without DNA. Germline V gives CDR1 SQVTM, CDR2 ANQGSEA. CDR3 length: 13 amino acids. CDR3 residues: CSGQGAGPDTQYF.

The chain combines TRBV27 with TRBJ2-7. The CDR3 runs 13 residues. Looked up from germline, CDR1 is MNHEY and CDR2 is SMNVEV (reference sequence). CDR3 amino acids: CASSWSRAYEQYF.

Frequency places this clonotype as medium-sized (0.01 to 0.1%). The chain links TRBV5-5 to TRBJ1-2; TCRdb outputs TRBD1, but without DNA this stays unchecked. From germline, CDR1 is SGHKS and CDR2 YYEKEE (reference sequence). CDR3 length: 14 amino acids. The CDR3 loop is CASSLGTATYGYTF. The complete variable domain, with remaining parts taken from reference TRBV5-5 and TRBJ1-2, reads DAGVTQSPTHLIKTRGQQVTLRCSPISGHKSVSWYQQVLGQGPQFIFQYYEKEERGRGNFPDRFSARQFPNYSSELNVNALLLGDSALYLCASSLGTATYGYTFGSGTRLTVV.

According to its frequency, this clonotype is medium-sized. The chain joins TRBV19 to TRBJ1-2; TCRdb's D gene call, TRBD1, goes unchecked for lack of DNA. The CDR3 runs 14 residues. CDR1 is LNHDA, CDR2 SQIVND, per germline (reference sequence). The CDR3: CASSPDRGVYGYTF.

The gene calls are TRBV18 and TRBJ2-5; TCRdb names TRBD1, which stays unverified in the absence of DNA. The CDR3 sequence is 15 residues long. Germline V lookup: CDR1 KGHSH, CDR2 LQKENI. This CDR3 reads CASSRRTGEQETQYF.

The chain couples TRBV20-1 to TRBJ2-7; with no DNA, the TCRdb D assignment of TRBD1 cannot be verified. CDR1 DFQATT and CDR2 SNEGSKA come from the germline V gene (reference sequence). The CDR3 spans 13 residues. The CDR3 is CSAPGTYLYEQYF.

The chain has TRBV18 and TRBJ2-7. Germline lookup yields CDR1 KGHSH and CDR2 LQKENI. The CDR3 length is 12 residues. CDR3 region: CASSPLAGQQYF.

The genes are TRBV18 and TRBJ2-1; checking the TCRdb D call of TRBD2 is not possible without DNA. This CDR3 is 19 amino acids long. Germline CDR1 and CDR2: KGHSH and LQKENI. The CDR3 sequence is CASSRGLAGLVMTYNEQFF.

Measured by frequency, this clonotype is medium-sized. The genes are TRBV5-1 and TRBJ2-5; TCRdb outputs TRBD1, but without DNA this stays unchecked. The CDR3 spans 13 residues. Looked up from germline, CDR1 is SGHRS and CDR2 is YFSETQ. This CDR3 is CASTPGARETQYF.

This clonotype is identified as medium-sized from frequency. CDR3 sequence: CASSPLERGGWDEQFF. J is TRBJ2-1 and V is TRBV6-5; TCRdb selects TRBD2, and the lack of DNA leaves this call unchecked. The CDR3 runs to 16 residues. Germline lookup yields CDR1 MNHEY and CDR2 SVGAGI.

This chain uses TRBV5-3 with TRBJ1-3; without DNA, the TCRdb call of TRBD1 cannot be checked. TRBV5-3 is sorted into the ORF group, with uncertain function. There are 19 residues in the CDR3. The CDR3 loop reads CARSSRRTGGNSRGNTIYF.

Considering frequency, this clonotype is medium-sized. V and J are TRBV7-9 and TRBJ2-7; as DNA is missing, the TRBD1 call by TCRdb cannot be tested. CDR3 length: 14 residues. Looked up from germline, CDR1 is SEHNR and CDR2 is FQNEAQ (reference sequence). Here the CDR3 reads CASSLAGTGYEQYF.

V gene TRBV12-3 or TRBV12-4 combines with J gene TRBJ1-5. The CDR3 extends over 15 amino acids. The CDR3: CASSFGSRSNQPQHF.

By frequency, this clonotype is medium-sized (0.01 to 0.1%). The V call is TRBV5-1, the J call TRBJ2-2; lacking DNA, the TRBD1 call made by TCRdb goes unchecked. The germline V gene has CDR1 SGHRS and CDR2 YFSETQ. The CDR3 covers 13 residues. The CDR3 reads CASLARGTGELFF.

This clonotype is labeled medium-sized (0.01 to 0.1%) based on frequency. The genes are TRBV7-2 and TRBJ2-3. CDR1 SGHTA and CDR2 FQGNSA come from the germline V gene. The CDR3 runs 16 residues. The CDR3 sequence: CASSLVASGATDTQYF.

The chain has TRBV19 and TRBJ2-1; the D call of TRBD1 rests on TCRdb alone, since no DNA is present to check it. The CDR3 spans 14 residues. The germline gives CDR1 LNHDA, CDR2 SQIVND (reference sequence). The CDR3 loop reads CASMGGGPYNEQFF.

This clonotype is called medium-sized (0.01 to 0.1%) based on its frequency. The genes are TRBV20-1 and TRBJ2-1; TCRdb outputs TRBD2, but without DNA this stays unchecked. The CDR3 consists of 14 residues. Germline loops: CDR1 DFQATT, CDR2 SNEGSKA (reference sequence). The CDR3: CSAREREGYNEQFF.

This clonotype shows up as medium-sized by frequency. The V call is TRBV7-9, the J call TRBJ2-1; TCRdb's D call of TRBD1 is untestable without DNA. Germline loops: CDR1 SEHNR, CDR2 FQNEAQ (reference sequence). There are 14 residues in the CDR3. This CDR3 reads CASSRQGSYNEQFF. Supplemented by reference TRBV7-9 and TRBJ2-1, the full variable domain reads DTGVSQNPRHKITKRGQNVTFRCDPISEHNRLYWYRQTLGQGPEFLTYFQNEAQLEKSRLLSDRFSAERPKGSFSTLEIQRTEQGDSAMYLCASSRQGSYNEQFFGPGTRLTVL.